This T cell receptor beta chain was recorded in a study of blood T cell repertoires in COVID-19. Across the whole study: Samples of COVID-19 (acute and convalescent) were obtained from the United States, Italy and Spain. PBMCs, B-cell-depleted T cells, or T cells were the source of the cDNA or gDNA that made up the material.

Per the original data handling: Cell counts per sample came from amplifying reference gene primers. Profiled with immunoSEQ multiplex PCR; TCRdb holds only in-frame clones, not every one. From that table come the V and J calls and clone size; the DNA was used to work out D and trimming. The sample has some 150,000 clones, more than 75% seen once. Germline V gene sequence: CDR1 MNHNY, CDR2 SVGAGI (reference sequence). This CDR3 contains 16 residues. V was clipped by 2 bases and J by 3 bases, with 16 bases between them. Material: peripheral blood. The chain uses TRBV6-6 and TRBJ1-1; D call uncertain. This clonotype was sampled from a human donor in a cohort sampled during active COVID-19. In DNA, the CDR3 is TGTGCCAGCAGTTACGTTAGTGGTTTAGTTGACACTGAAGCTTTCTTT. Its protein is CASSYVSGLVDTEAFF.